This TCR beta chain stems from a study of neurological immune-mediated disorders. A single run covered 15-18 subjects with over 170 million TCR-beta sequences. TCRdb passed the 5' RACE reads through MiXCR, listing each CDR3 protein once. The top ten clones hold 7.8% of a sample with 26,000 or so distinct CDR3 sequences, around 10% of them seen once. This clonotype is labeled medium-sized (0.01 to 0.1%). CDR3 length: 13 residues. The germline V gene encodes CDR1 MDHEN and CDR2 SYDVKM. Trimming cost V 8 bases and J 4 bases, with 12 bases left between them. The chain has TRBV28 and TRBJ2-4; D uncertain. Sequenced material: PBMCs. The TCR was taken from a man aged 55 to 70 in good health. CDR3 region: CASCGRPKNIQYF. In DNA form, the CDR3 reads TGTGCCAGCTGCGGACGCCCGAAAAACATTCAGTACTTC. Combining the CDR3 with reference TRBV28 and TRBJ2-4 gives the whole variable domain DVKVTQSSRYLVKRTGEKVFLECVQDMDHENMFWYRQDPGLGLRLIYFSYDVKMKEKGDIPEGYSVSREKKERFSLILESASTNQTSMYLCASCGRPKNIQYFGAGTRLSVL.